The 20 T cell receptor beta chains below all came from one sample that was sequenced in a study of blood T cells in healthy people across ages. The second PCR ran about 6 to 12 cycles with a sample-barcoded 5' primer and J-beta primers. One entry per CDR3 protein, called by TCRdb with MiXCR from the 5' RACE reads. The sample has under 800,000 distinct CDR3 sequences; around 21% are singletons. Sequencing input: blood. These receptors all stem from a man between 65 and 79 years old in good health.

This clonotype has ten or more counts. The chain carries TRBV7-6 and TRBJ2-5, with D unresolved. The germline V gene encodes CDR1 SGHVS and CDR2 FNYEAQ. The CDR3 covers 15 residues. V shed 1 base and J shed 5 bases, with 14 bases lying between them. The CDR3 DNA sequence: TGTGCCAGCAGCTTAGAGGCCGAGGTTTGGGAGACCCAGTACTTC. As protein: CASSLEAEVWETQYF. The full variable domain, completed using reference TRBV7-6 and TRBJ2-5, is GAGVSQSPRYKVTKRGQDVALRCDPISGHVSLYWYRQALGQGPEFLTYFNYEAQQDKSGLPNDRFSAERPEGSISTLTIQRTEQRDSAMYRCASSLEAEVWETQYFGPGTRLLVL.

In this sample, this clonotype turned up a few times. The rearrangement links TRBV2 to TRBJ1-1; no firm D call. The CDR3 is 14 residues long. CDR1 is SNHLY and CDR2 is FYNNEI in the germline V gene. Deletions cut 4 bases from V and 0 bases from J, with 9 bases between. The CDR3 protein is CASSVQDMNTEAFF. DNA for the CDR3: TGTGCCAGCAGTGTCCAAGACATGAACACTGAAGCTTTCTTT.

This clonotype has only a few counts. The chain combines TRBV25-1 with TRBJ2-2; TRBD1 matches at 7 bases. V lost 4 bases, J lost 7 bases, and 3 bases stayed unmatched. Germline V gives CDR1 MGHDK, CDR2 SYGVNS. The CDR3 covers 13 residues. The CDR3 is CASSGRTGGELFF. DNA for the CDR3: TGTGCCAGCAGTGGTCGGACAGGCGGGGAGCTGTTTTTT.

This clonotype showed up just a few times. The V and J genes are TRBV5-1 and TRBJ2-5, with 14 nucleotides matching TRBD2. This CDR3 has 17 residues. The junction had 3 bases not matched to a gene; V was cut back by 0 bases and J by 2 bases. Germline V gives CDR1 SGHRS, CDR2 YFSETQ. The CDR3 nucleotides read TGCGCCAGCAGCTTGGGGACTAGCGGGAGGAAACAAGAGACCCAGTACTTC. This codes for CASSLGTSGRKQETQYF.

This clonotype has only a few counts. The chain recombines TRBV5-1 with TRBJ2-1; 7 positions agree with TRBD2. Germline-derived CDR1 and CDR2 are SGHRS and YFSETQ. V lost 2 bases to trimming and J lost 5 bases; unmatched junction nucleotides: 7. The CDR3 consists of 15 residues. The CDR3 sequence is CASSFRPSGDNEQFF. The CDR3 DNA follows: TGCGCCAGCAGCTTCAGGCCTAGCGGAGACAATGAGCAGTTCTTC.

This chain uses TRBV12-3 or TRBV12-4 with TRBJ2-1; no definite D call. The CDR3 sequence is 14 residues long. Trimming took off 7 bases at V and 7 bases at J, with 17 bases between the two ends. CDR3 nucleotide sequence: TGTGCCAGCACCCCTTTAATTGACGATAATGAGCAGTTCTTC. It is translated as CASTPLIDDNEQFF.

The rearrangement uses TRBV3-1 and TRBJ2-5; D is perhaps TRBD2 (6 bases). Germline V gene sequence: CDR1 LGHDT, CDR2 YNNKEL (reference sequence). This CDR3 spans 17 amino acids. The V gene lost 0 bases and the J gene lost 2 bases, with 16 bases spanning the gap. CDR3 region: CASSQEIGRGGQETQYF. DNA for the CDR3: TGTGCCAGCAGCCAAGAAATTGGAAGGGGAGGTCAAGAGACCCAGTACTTC.

The CDR3 is CASSQDPAGGLNEQFF. Here the CDR3 DNA reads TGCGCCAGCAGCCAAGATCCGGCCGGGGGGCTGAATGAGCAGTTCTTC. The V gene is TRBV4-3, the J gene TRBJ2-1; perhaps TRBD2 as D (7 bases). The CDR3 has 16 amino acids. The V gene lost 0 bases and the J gene lost 7 bases, with 16 bases spanning the gap. CDR1 and CDR2 from the germline V gene are LGHNA and YSLEER.

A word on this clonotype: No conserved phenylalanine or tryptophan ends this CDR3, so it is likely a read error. The DNA for the CDR3 is TGTGCCAGCAGTTCGGGTCGTGGGGATACGCAGTATCTT. It yields the protein CASSSGRGDTQYL. This rearrangement joins TRBV6-4 to TRBJ2-3; D unclear. Trimming left V 5 bases short and J 6 bases short, with 12 bases between. The CDR3 is made up of 13 amino acids. Germline values: CDR1 MRHNA, CDR2 SNTAGT.

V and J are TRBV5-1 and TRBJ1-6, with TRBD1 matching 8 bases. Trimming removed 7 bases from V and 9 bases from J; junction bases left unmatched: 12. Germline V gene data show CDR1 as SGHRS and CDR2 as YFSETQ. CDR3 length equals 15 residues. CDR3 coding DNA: TGCGCCAGCGGTACTGGACAGGGCTTGACTTCACCCCTCCACTTT. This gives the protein CASGTGQGLTSPLHF.

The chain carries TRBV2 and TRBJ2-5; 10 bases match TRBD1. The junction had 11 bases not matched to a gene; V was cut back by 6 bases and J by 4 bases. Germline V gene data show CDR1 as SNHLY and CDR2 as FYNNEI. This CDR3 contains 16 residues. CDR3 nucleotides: TGTGCCAGCAGACCATTACCGGGACAGGGGCCAGAGACCCAGTACTTC. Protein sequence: CASRPLPGQGPETQYF.

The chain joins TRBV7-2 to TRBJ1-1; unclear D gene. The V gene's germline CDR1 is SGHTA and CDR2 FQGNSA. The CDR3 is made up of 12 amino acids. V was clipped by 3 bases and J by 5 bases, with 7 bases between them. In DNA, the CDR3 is TGTGCCAGCAGCTTTGGGTTGACTGAAGCTTTCTTT. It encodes CASSFGLTEAFF.

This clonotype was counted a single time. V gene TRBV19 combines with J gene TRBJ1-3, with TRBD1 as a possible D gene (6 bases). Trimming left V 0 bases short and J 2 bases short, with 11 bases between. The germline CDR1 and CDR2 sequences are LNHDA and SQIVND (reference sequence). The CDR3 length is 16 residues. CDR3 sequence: CASSIDRGTTGNTIYF. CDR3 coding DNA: TGTGCCAGTAGTATAGACCGCGGGACAACTGGAAACACCATATATTTT.

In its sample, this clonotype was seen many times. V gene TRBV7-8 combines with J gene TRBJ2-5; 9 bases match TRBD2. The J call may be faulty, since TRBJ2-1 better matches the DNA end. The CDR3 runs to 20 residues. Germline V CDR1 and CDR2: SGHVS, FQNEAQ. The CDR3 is CASSVGRVGLAPRVVNEQFF. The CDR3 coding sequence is TGTGCCAGCAGCGTAGGGCGGGTAGGACTAGCGCCCAGAGTCGTAAATGAGCAGTTCTTC.

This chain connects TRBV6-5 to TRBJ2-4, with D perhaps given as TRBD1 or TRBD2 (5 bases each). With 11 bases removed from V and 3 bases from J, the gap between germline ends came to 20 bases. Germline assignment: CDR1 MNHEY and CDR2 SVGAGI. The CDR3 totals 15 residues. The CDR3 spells CAVRSRDRGKNIQYF. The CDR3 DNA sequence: TGTGCCGTCCGTTCCAGGGACCGGGGCAAAAACATTCAGTACTTC.

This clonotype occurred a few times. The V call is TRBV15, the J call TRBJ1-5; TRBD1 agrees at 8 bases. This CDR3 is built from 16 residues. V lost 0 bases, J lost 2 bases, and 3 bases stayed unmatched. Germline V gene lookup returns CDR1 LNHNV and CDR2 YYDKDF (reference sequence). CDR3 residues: CATSRDPTGGNQPQHF. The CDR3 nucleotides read TGTGCCACCAGCAGAGACCCGACAGGGGGCAATCAGCCCCAGCATTTT.

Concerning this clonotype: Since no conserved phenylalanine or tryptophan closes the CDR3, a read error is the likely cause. The CDR3 sequence: CASSLGAGTGWDEQFS. In DNA, the CDR3 is TGTGCCAGCAGCTTAGGGGCCGGGACAGGGTGGGATGAGCAGTTCTCC. The V call is TRBV7-9, the J call TRBJ2-1; 9 bases are shared with TRBD1. Germline V CDR1 and CDR2: SEHNR, FQNEAQ (reference sequence). Trimming removed 1 base from V and 8 bases from J; junction bases left unmatched: 9. The CDR3 totals 16 residues.

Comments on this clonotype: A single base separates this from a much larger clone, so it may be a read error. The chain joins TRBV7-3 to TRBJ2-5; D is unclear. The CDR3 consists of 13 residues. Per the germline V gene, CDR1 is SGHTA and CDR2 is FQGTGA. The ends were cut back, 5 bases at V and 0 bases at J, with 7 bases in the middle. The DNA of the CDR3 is TGTGCCAGCAGCAATTCGTACCAAGAGACCCAGTACTTC. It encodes CASSNSYQETQYF.

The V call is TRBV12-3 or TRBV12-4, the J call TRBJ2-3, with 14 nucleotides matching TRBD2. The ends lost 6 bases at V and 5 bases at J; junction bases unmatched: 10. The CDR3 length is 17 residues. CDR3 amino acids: CASRPPGLAGARDTQYF. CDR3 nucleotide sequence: TGTGCCAGCAGGCCACCGGGACTAGCGGGAGCGAGAGATACGCAGTATTTT.

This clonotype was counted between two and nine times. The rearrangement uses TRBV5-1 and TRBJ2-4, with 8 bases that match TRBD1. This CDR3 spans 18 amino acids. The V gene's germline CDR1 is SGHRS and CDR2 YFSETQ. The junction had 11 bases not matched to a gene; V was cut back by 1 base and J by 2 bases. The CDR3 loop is CASSLYGQGASSKNIQYF. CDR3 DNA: TGCGCCAGCAGCTTGTATGGCCAGGGGGCCTCTTCCAAAAACATTCAGTACTTC.